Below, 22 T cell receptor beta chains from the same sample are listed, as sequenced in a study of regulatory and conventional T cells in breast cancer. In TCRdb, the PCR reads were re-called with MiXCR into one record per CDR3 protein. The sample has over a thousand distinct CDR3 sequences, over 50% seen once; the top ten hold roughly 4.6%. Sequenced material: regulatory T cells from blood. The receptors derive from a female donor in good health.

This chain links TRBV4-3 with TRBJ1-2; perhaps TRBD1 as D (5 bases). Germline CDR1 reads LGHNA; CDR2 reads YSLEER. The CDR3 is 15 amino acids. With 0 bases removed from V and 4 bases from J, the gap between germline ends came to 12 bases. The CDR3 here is CASSQDLGEGYGYTF. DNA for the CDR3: TGCGCCAGCAGCCAAGATTTGGGGGAGGGCTATGGCTACACCTTC.

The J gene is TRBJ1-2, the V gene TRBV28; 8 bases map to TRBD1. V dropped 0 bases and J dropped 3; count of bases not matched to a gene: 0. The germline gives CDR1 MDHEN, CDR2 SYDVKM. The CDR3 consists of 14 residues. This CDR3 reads CASSLWTGDYGYTF. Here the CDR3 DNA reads TGTGCCAGCAGTTTATGGACAGGGGACTATGGCTACACCTTC.

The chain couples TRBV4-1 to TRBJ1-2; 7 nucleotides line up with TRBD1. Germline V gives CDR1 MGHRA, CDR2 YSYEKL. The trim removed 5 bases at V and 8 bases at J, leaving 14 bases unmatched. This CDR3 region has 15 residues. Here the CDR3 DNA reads TGCGCCAGCAGCGCTGGAGGGGGCCCGTTTGGAGGCTACACCTTC. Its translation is CASSAGGGPFGGYTF.

This CDR3 is CASSIHGQGAYEQYF. The CDR3 DNA is TGTGCCAGCAGCATTCATGGACAGGGCGCCTACGAGCAGTACTTC. The chain recombines TRBV2 with TRBJ2-7; 8 nucleotides align to TRBD1. The germline CDR1 and CDR2 sequences are SNHLY and FYNNEI. The CDR3 runs 15 residues. Germline trimming cut 6 bases from V and 2 bases from J; bases unmatched to any gene: 9.

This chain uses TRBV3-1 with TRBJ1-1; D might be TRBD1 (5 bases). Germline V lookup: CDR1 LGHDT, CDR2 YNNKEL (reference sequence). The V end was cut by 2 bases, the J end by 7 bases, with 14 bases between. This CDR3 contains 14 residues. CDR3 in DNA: TGTGCCAGCAGCCAATGGGGGAACAACGATGAAGCTTTCTTT. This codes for CASSQWGNNDEAFF.

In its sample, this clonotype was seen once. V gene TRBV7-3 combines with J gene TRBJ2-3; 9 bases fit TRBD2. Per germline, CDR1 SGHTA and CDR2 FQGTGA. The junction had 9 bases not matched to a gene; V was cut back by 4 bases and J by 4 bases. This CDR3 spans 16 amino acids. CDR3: CASSSQLSGSADTQYF. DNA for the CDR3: TGTGCCAGCAGCTCCCAGCTTAGCGGGAGTGCAGATACGCAGTATTTT.

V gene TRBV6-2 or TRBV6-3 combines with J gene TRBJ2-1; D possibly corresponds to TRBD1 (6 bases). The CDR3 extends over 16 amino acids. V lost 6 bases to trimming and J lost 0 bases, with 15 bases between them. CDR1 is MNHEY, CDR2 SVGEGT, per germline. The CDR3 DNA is TGTGCCAGCAGACAGACAGGTCCCCTCTCCTACAATGAGCAGTTCTTC. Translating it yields CASRQTGPLSYNEQFF.

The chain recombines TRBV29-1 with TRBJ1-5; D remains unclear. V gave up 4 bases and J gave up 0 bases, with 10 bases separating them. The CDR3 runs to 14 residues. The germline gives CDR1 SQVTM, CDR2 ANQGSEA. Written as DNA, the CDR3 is TGCAGCGTTGTGTTTAGCGATAGCAATCAGCCCCAGCATTTT. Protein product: CSVVFSDSNQPQHF.

The CDR3, as DNA: TGCAGTGCTACTGTCGGGGCTAGCACAGATACGCAGTATTTT. Translated, it gives CSATVGASTDTQYF. The genes are TRBV20-1 and TRBJ2-3; D is tentatively TRBD1 or TRBD2 (5 bases each). Trimming took off 4 bases at V and 0 bases at J, with 11 bases between the two ends. Looked up from germline, CDR1 is DFQATT and CDR2 is SNEGSKA (reference sequence). The CDR3 is 14 amino acids.

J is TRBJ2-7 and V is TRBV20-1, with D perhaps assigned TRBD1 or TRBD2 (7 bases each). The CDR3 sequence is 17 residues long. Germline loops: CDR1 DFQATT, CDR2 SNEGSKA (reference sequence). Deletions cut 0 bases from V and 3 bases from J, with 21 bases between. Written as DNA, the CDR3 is TGCAGTGCTAGAGATTGGGGGAGGGGGCGTCAGGGCTACGAGCAGTACTTC. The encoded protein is CSARDWGRGRQGYEQYF.

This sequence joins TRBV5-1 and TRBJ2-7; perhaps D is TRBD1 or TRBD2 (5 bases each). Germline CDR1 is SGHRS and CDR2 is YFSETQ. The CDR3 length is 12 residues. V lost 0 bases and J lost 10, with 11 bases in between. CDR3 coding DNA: TGCGCCAGCAGCTTGGAGGGGAGCTCTCAGTACTTC. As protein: CASSLEGSSQYF.

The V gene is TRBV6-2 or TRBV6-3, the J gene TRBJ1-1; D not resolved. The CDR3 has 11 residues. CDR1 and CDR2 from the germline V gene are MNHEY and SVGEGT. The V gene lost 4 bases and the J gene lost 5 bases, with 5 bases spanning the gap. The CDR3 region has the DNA TGTGCCAGCAGTTGGGGAACTGAAGCTTTCTTT. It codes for CASSWGTEAFF.

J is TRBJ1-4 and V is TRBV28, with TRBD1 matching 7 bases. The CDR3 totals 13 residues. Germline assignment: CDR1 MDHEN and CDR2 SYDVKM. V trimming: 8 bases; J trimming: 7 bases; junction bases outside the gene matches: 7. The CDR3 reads CASGRQGSEKLFF. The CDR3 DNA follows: TGTGCCAGCGGCCGACAGGGATCTGAAAAACTGTTTTTT.

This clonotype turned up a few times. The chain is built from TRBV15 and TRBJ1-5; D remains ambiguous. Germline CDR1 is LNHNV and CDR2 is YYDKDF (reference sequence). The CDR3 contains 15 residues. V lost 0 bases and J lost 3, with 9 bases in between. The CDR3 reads CATSREVGYNQPQHF. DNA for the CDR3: TGTGCCACCAGCAGAGAGGTGGGTTACAATCAGCCCCAGCATTTT.

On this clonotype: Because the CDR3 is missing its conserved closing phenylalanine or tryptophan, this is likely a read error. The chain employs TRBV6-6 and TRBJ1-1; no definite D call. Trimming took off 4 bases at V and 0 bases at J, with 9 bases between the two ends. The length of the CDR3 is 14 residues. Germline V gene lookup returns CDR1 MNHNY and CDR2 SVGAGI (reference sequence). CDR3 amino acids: CASSSFTMNTEAFL. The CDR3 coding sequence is TGTGCCAGCAGTTCCTTTACGATGAACACTGAAGCTTTCCTT.

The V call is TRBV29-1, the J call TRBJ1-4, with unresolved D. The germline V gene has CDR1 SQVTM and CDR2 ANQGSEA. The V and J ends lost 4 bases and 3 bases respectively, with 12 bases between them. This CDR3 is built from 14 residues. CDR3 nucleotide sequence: TGCAGCGTTGGAGGCCCAGAGCCTAATGAAAAACTGTTTTTT. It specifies CSVGGPEPNEKLFF.

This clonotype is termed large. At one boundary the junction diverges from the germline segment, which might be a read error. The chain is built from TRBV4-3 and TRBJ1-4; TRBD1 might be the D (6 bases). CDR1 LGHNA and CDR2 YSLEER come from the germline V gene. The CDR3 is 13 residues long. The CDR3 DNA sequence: TGCGCCAGCAGCCAAGATTTGGGGGGCAAAGGTCATTTT. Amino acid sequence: CASSQDLGGKGHF.

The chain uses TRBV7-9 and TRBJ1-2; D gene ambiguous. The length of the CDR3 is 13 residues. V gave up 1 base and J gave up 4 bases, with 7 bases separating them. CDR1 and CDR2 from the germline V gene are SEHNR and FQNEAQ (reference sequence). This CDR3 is CASSLDRFYGYTF. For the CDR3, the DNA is TGTGCCAGCAGCTTAGACCGGTTCTATGGCTACACCTTC.

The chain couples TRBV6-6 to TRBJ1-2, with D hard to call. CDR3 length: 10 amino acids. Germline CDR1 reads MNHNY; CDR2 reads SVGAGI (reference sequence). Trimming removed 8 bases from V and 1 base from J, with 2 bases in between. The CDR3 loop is CASGNYGYTF. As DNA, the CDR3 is TGTGCCAGCGGTAACTATGGCTACACCTTC.

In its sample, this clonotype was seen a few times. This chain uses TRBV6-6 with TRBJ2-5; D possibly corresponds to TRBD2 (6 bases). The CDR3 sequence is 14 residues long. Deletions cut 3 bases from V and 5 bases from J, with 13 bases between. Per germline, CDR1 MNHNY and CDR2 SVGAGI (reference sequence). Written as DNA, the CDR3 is TGTGCCAGCAGTTATTATCGGGGGAGGGAGACCCAGTACTTC. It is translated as CASSYYRGRETQYF.

The CDR3 spells CSVGGGSGSPLHF. CDR3 nucleotide sequence: TGCAGCGTTGGGGGAGGTAGTGGTTCACCCCTCCACTTT. This chain joins TRBV29-1 and TRBJ1-6; no clear D. The CDR3 spans 13 residues. V gave up 4 bases and J gave up 9 bases, with 13 bases separating them. Germline CDR1 SQVTM, CDR2 ANQGSEA.

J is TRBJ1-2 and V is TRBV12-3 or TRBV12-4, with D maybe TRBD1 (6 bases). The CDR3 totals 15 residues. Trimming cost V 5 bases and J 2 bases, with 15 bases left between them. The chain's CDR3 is CASSPSPTGNYGYTF. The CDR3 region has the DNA TGTGCCAGCAGTCCCTCTCCTACAGGGAACTATGGCTACACCTTC.